This T cell receptor (beta chain) derives from a study of T cell responses to AZD1222 COVID-19 vaccine (dated by TCRdb to the early 2020s). Background for the entire study: AZD1222 recipients whose second dose came at about 4 weeks and those whose second dose came at about 12 weeks were combined into one group, since spike-specific TCR depth and breadth did not differ between the two schedules. Trial participants were enrolled into age subgroups of 18-55, 56-69 and 70-plus years, which contained around 150, 29 and 61 TCR-sequenced participants, respectively. A total of around 240 trial participants underwent TCR sequencing, of whom approximately 200 had received two doses of AZD1222 and 26 had received two doses of the MenACWY control vaccine.

Explained via the paper, the time point label denotes: baseline before first vaccination. The vaccinee samples were drawn from two UK trials, COV001 and COV002, one of which was a single-blind randomized controlled phase 2/3 trial testing AZD1222 (ChAdOx1 nCoV-19) in healthy adults. For TCRbeta chain sequencing, PBMC samples were collected from trial participants at day 0 and at day 28 after the second dose. Broad study findings and their caveats: Epitopes outside the regions mutated in the B.1.351 and B.1.1.7 variants were reportedly recognized by nearly half of the unique spike-specific TCRs. The 56-69-year group was small, and its depth increase did not reach significance, likely because of low power. After two AZD1222 doses, spike-specific TCR breadth and depth were significantly higher than at day 0 and than in MenACWY recipients. The vaccine-associated CD4 TCRs covered the entire spike protein, and the dominant responses fell in regions 160-218 and 743-854. Conclusions about previously exposed vaccinees are limited because only a handful of AZD1222 recipients were SARS-CoV-2 seropositive at baseline. Because no day 14 peak-response samples were available, repertoires were characterized only after the peak T cell response. Participants were mostly white British and included more females than males, and it was suggested by the authors that clonal diversity may have been underestimated.

The germline ends are 17 bases apart after V is trimmed by 4 bases and J by 1 base. The CDR3 runs 16 residues from the cysteine to the phenylalanine. The CDR3 DNA has 48 bases and is translated from base 1. CDR1 MGHRA and CDR2 YSYEKL were looked up in the germline V gene. To note about this clone: Its antigen target is currently unknown. No much larger clonotype is one base removed from it; base qualities were not supplied.

The CDR3 regions of human TCRbeta chains were analyzed by immunosequencing. As for the authors' bioinformatics: TCRs in the repertoires were matched against a reference library of SARS-CoV-2-specific TCRs that had been generated with the MIRA antigen-specificity platform. Breadth was defined as the fraction of unique TCRs that were SARS-CoV-2-associated, and depth was defined as the fraction of total T cells that were SARS-CoV-2-associated. Using the MIRA data, each spike-specific TCR was assigned both to the spike region to which the TCR was reactive and to a CD4 or CD8 class. Log10-transformed breadth and depth values were compared by one-way ANOVA with Sidak's multiple comparisons tests. The table was pulled from immuneACCESS by TCRdb, which kept in-frame rearrangements only. Such tables lose some clones; where checked, under half of the loss comes from unresolved V genes, and the rest has no known cause. V, J and clone size reflect that table, while D and trimming were determined from the DNA. A total of roughly 140,000 clones appear in this sample, roughly 91% of them only once. The ten largest clones take up under 2% of the sample.

This specimen was peripheral blood, taken on day 0 of AZD1222 vaccination. This TCR was sampled from an adult in good health. This receptor chain uses TRBV4-1 and TRBJ2-7; TRBD2 is a weak D gene call, 7 bases matching. The DNA is as follows: TGCGCCAGCAGCCCAGGGGCTAGCGGAGGATCCTACGAGCAGTACTTC. It is translated as CASSPGASGGSYEQYF.